This T cell receptor beta chain was profiled in a study of blood T cell repertoires in COVID-19. The CDR3 runs 15 residues. V gave up 2 bases and J gave up 5 bases, with 12 bases separating them. Germline V gives CDR1 MGHRA, CDR2 YSYEKL. Assay used: immunoSEQ multiplex PCR; TCRdb lists only in-frame clones, some missing. The sample has more than 150,000 clones, roughly 83% seen once; the top ten hold 10% to 15%. The clonotype comes from a woman aged 60-75 years who had recovered from COVID-19. The V and J genes are TRBV4-1 and TRBJ1-4; tentatively, D is TRBD1 (5 bases). Sequencing was performed on PBMCs or T cells enriched from blood (not recorded which). CDR3 in DNA: TGCGCCAGCAGCCAAAGTGTCAGGGAAAATGAAAAACTGTTTTTT. It translates to CASSQSVRENEKLFF.